This T cell receptor (beta chain) was sequenced in a study of cytomegalovirus exposure and HLA in healthy donors. Findings and caveats of the study: Fewer N-insertions than the roughly 700-donor mean were reportedly shown by an Asian-associated ancestry cluster in a later analysis.

The CDR3 runs 12 residues. The germline V gene has CDR1 SQVTM and CDR2 ANQGSEA. V lost 0 bases, J lost 2 bases, and 4 bases lay in between. 13 Jbeta primers and 60 Vbeta primers were used for the PCR. Produced via immunoSEQ multiplex PCR; TCRdb's table is partial and in-frame only. The sample has roughly 110,000 clones; 82% are singletons. With regard to this clone: Its antigen is currently unknown.

The source material was PBMCs. This rearrangement joins TRBV29-1 to TRBJ1-2; no clear D gene. The origin of this receptor is a woman younger than 35 in good health and CMV-seronegative. As DNA, the CDR3 is TGCAGCGTTGAAGATGAGAACTATGGCTACACCTTC. Encoded protein: CSVEDENYGYTF.